These T cell receptor beta chains were read from a single sample in a study of T cell changes during pregnancy in multiple sclerosis. Using immunoSEQ multiplex PCR, the repertoire was profiled, and TCRdb retains in-frame clones only, with some absent. The data hold tens of thousands of clones, with about 89% observed a single time. The source material was CD4+ T cells from peripheral blood mononuclear cells, sampled in the second trimester of pregnancy. The receptors derive from a female donor with multiple sclerosis, enrolled in a pregnancy study. CDR3s include the opening cysteine and the closing phenylalanine or tryptophan. The order of the fields is clone size, D gene, J gene, V gene, CDR3 DNA, CDR3 protein. A D gene is named only where the DNA matches it firmly. Size is omitted from some rows. Given values are once, few, many or a class for expanded clones.

>few|-|TRBJ1-3|TRBV5-1
TGCGCCAGCAGCTTGCGGGCAGGGCGCTCCGGAAACACCATATATTTT
CASSLRAGRSGNTIYF
>once|-|TRBJ1-4|TRBV18
TGTGCCAGCTCATCAAGACTTATGACAGAAAACTCTAAGAGTGAAAAACTGTTTTTT
CASSSRLMTENSKSEKLFF
>once|TRBD1|TRBJ1-3|TRBV5-1
TGCGCCAGCAGCCGTACGGGACAGACGGGAAACACCATATATTTT
CASSRTGQTGNTIYF
>-|TRBD2|TRBJ2-3|TRBV7-3
TGTGCCAGCAGCTTAAACGGGAGGGCAGATACGCAGTATTTT
CASSLNGRADTQYF
>-|TRBD2|TRBJ2-1|TRBV9
TGTGCCAGCAGCTTACCGGGACTAGCGGTGTTGGATGAGCAGTTCTTC
CASSLPGLAVLDEQFF
>-|-|TRBJ2-7|TRBV25-1
TGTGCCAGCAACGCCCCCCTAGGCGAGCAGTACTTC
CASNAPLGEQYF
>-|TRBD2|TRBJ2-3|TRBV5-3
TGTGCCAGAAAGGAGCGGGAGGTCCCATTGGATACGCAGTATTTT
CARKEREVPLDTQYF
>-|-|TRBJ1-1|TRBV5-1
TGCGCCAGCAGCTTATCAGGGAGGGGTGAAGCTTTCTTT
CASSLSGRGEAFF
>-|-|TRBJ2-5|TRBV9
TGTGCCAGCAGCGTAGGTTCTAGTGGCTGGTCAGAGACCCAGTACTTC
CASSVGSSGWSETQYF
>-|TRBD1|TRBJ1-1|TRBV18
TGTGCCAGCTCACGAGACAGGGCGGGCACTGAAGCTTTCTTT
CASSRDRAGTEAFF
>-|TRBD1|TRBJ2-7|TRBV6-5
TGTGCCAGCACCAGACAGGGATCCTACGAGCAGTACTTC
CASTRQGSYEQYF
>-|-|TRBJ2-5|TRBV18
TGTGCCAGCTCACCGAGCCAGGCCCAAGAGACCCAGTACTTC
CASSPSQAQETQYF
>once|TRBD1|TRBJ1-1|TRBV6-6
TGTGCCAGCATTTCCCGGGACAGGGTGATCGCTGAAGCTTTCTTT
CASISRDRVIAEAFF
>-|-|TRBJ2-6|TRBV11-2
TGTGCCAGCAGCTTAGCTTGGGGCGGTGGGGCCAACGTCCTGACTTTC
CASSLAWGGGANVLTF
>-|-|TRBJ1-5|TRBV25-1
TGTGCCAGCAGCCGTGAGGGCAATCAGCCCCAGCATTTT
CASSREGNQPQHF
>-|-|TRBJ2-7|TRBV4-3
TGCGCCAGTTATCGAGGATTCTCGAGCTCCTACGAGCAGTACTTC
CASYRGFSSSYEQYF
>-|TRBD2|TRBJ2-3|TRBV9
TGTGCCAGCAGCGTAAGTCTAGCGGGGGGCAACAGGCAGGGAGATACGCAGTATTTT
CASSVSLAGGNRQGDTQYF
>-|-|TRBJ2-7|TRBV7-7
TGTGCCAGCAGCTTACGGCCAGGGGACTACGAGCAGTACTTC
CASSLRPGDYEQYF
>-|TRBD1|TRBJ1-2|TRBV5-1
TGCGCCAGCAGCCAAAACCCGGGACAGGGGGACTACACCTTC
CASSQNPGQGDYTF
>-|-|TRBJ1-2|TRBV19
TGTGCCAGTAGTATCCGCGCAGGGAAAGACTATGGCTACACCTTC
CASSIRAGKDYGYTF
>-|TRBD2|TRBJ2-2|TRBV7-9
TGTGCCAGCAGCCTTACTAGCGGGAGCACCGGGGAGCTGTTTTTT
CASSLTSGSTGELFF
>-|-|TRBJ1-6|TRBV28
TGTGCCAGCAGTACGCGGAGGCGCAGCCCCACCGGTGGATATAATTCACCCCTCCACTTT
CASSTRRRSPTGGYNSPLHF
>once|-|TRBJ1-2|TRBV4-3
TGCGCCAGCAGCCAAGAACGGAACTATGGCTACACCTTC
CASSQERNYGYTF
>-|TRBD2|TRBJ2-1|TRBV30
TGTGCCTGGAGTGTTTTGACTAGCGGGGGGGCGGTTTACAATGAGCAGTTCTTC
CAWSVLTSGGAVYNEQFF
>-|TRBD1|TRBJ2-2|TRBV10-3
TGTGCCATCAGCCCGACGACAGGGTCCGGGGAGCTGTTTTTT
CAISPTTGSGELFF
>-|-|TRBJ2-7|TRBV28
TGTGCCAGCAGTTTAACAGGTTACGAGCAGTACTTC
CASSLTGYEQYF
>-|TRBD2|TRBJ2-1|TRBV29-1
TGCAGCGGTTACCTAGCGGGATCCTTCGGTGAGCAGTTCTTC
CSGYLAGSFGEQFF
>-|TRBD1|TRBJ1-4|TRBV2
TGTGCCAGCAGTGGAGAGGGGGCTTCCTTTGAAAAACTGTTTTTT
CASSGEGASFEKLFF
>-|-|TRBJ1-2|TRBV28
TGTGCCAGCAGTCCACCGGGGAATAATGAGGATGGCTACACCTTC
CASSPPGNNEDGYTF